This entry lists 8 T cell receptor beta chains sequenced from one sample in a study of T cells after yellow fever vaccination. TCRdb processed the 5' RACE reads anew with MiXCR; each CDR3 protein has one entry. The sample yields approximately 600,000 distinct CDR3 sequences, 10% to 15% seen once. Here the sequenced sample was PBMCs, taken on the day of the yellow fever booster vaccination. All receptors come from a man aged 25 to 45 who received the YFV17D yellow fever vaccine.

This clonotype was seen a few times. V is TRBV4-1 and J is TRBJ2-3; 9 nucleotides align to TRBD1. The CDR3 runs to 17 residues. The V gene's germline CDR1 is MGHRA and CDR2 YSYEKL. The trim removed 0 bases at V and 3 bases at J, leaving 7 bases unmatched. The CDR3 spells CASSQEGGTGLTDTQYF. The CDR3 DNA sequence: TGCGCCAGCAGCCAAGAAGGGGGGACAGGGTTGACAGATACGCAGTATTTT.

This clonotype has a handful of counts. This chain links TRBV20-1 with TRBJ2-7; TRBD1 aligns across 7 bases. V lost 3 bases and J lost 4; bases outside the gene matches: 6. This CDR3 contains 13 residues. Germline loops: CDR1 DFQATT, CDR2 SNEGSKA (reference sequence). CDR3 amino acids: CSASWDSRYEQYF. DNA of the CDR3: TGCAGTGCTAGTTGGGACAGCCGATACGAGCAGTACTTC.

This clonotype was seen more than once but under ten times. This chain joins TRBV7-9 and TRBJ2-3, with TRBD1 identical over 7 bases. Unmatched junction bases numbered 6, after V lost 5 bases and J lost 4 bases. In germline, CDR1 is SEHNR, CDR2 FQNEAQ (reference sequence). The CDR3 is 14 amino acids. CDR3 region: CASSAHRGADTQYF. DNA for the CDR3: TGTGCCAGCAGCGCCCACAGGGGAGCAGATACGCAGTATTTT.

V and J are TRBV7-9 and TRBJ2-7, with D hard to call. The CDR3 sequence is 14 residues long. Looked up from germline, CDR1 is SEHNR and CDR2 is FQNEAQ (reference sequence). V dropped 7 bases and J dropped 1 base, with 14 bases sitting between them. DNA of the CDR3: TGTGCCAGCAATAACTTTCCCGGATCCTACGAGCAGTACTTC. Residues: CASNNFPGSYEQYF.

The chain uses TRBV29-1 and TRBJ1-5; weak D call: TRBD1 (6 bases). CDR1 is SQVTM and CDR2 is ANQGSEA in the germline V gene. V was trimmed by 4 bases and J by 2 bases, leaving 15 bases between them. There are 15 residues in the CDR3. CDR3 residues: CSVVFSGQRNQPQHF. CDR3 nucleotide sequence: TGCAGCGTTGTTTTCTCTGGACAGCGCAATCAGCCCCAGCATTTT.

This clonotype was detected a few times. The chain links TRBV19 to TRBJ1-2; no reliable D call. This CDR3 comprises 9 residues. Trimming cost V 11 bases and J 7 bases, with 8 bases left between them. Germline V lookup: CDR1 LNHDA, CDR2 SQIVND (reference sequence). The CDR3: CAARCGYTF. DNA for the CDR3: TGTGCCGCTCGGTGTGGCTACACCTTC. Complete variable domain (other parts from reference TRBV19 and TRBJ1-2): DGGITQSPKYLFRKEGQNVTLSCEQNLNHDAMYWYRQDPGQGLRLIYYSQIVNDFQKGDIAEGYSVSREKKESFPLTVTSAQKNPTAFYLCAARCGYTFGSGTRLTVV.

This clonotype was found many times. The rearrangement joins TRBV29-1 to TRBJ2-5; possibly TRBD2 for D (6 bases). Trimming removed 5 bases at V and 4 bases at J, with 14 bases between. The CDR3 contains 13 residues. The germline V gene encodes CDR1 SQVTM and CDR2 ANQGSEA. CDR3 residues: CSVWDWRGETQYF. CDR3 nucleotides: TGCAGCGTTTGGGACTGGAGGGGAGAGACCCAGTACTTC.

The chain joins TRBV10-3 to TRBJ2-5, with 8 bases identical to TRBD1. The J segment lost 5 bases and the V segment lost 6 bases, leaving 11 bases of the junction unmatched. Germline V CDR1 and CDR2: ENHRY, SYGVKD. The CDR3 is made up of 15 amino acids. CDR3 DNA sequence: TGTGCCATCAGCGATCAGGGGGCGCAGGTCGAGACCCAGTACTTC. Translation: CAISDQGAQVETQYF.